The 25 T cell receptor beta chains below all came from one sample that was sequenced in a study of early T cells in non-severe SARS-CoV-2 infection. TCRdb processed the 5' RACE reads anew with MiXCR; each CDR3 protein has one entry. The sample contains roughly 50,000 distinct CDR3 sequences, about 9.3% of which appear only once. Sequencing was performed on whole blood. These receptors were collected from an adult who was a healthcare worker with PCR-confirmed SARS-CoV-2 infection or an uninfected control (not recorded which).

This clonotype occurred many times. V and J are TRBV7-2 and TRBJ2-1; 7 nucleotides agree with TRBD2. The V gene end was trimmed by 5 bases and the J gene end by 4 bases; junction bases not matched to a gene: 8. CDR3 length: 15 residues. Germline V lookup: CDR1 SGHTA, CDR2 FQGNSA. As DNA, the CDR3 is TGTGCCAGCAGCCCAGACCCGGGACTATACAATGAGCAGTTCTTC. Encoded protein: CASSPDPGLYNEQFF.

A few counts support this clonotype. The chain couples TRBV7-2 to TRBJ1-5, with 7 positions matching TRBD1. This CDR3 comprises 14 residues. The germline CDR1 and CDR2 sequences are SGHTA and FQGNSA. V dropped 5 bases and J dropped 2; count of bases not matched to a gene: 3. For the CDR3, the DNA is TGTGCCAGCAGCAAGGGGGCTCGCAATCAGCCCCAGCATTTT. Its protein product is CASSKGARNQPQHF.

This clonotype was found many times. The chain employs TRBV6-6 and TRBJ2-3, with D tentatively TRBD1 (5 bases). Trimming removed 2 bases from V and 3 bases from J, with 18 bases in between. Germline CDR1 reads MNHNY; CDR2 reads SVGAGI (reference sequence). The CDR3 covers 17 residues. The CDR3 DNA follows: TGTGCCAGCAGTTACGTGTTCCCCCCAACAGGAACAGATACGCAGTATTTT. Translation: CASSYVFPPTGTDTQYF.

This clonotype was picked up many times. The gene calls are TRBV7-9 and TRBJ2-2; 7 bases are shared with TRBD1. Germline lookup yields CDR1 SEHNR and CDR2 FQNEAQ (reference sequence). The CDR3 totals 15 residues. The junction had 5 bases not matched to a gene; V was cut back by 5 bases and J by 2 bases. CDR3 nucleotides: TGTGCCAGCAGCCCCGACAGGGCTAACACCGGGGAGCTGTTTTTT. Its translation: CASSPDRANTGELFF.

This clonotype has a count of ten or more. The chain joins TRBV12-3 or TRBV12-4 to TRBJ1-2; D unclear. The germline V and J ends were trimmed by 6 bases and 7 bases, with 15 bases remaining between them. CDR3 length equals 13 residues. CDR3 DNA: TGTGCCAGCAGCCTCCCCCAACGCCTTGGCTACACCTTC. Translated, it gives CASSLPQRLGYTF.

The V and J genes are TRBV7-8 and TRBJ2-3; TRBD2 agrees at 8 bases. V lost 4 bases and J lost 6; bases outside the gene matches: 12. The CDR3 contains 16 residues. CDR1 and CDR2 (germline): SGHVS, FQNEAQ. The CDR3 nucleotides are TGTGCCAGCAGCTCCACAATCGGGAGGGCCGTTGATACGCAGTATTTT. Translating it yields CASSSTIGRAVDTQYF. Using reference TRBV7-8 and TRBJ2-3 for the parts outside the CDR3, the full variable domain is GAGVSQSPRYKVAKRGQDVALRCDPISGHVSLFWYQQALGQGPEFLTYFQNEAQLDKSGLPSDRFFAERPEGSVSTLKIQRTQQEDSAVYLCASSSTIGRAVDTQYFGPGTRLTVL.

DNA for the CDR3: TGCGCCAGCAGTCGATACGCACAGGGGGCTGGGGCCAACGTCCTGACTTTC. It specifies CASSRYAQGAGANVLTF. The rearrangement uses TRBV4-1 and TRBJ2-6, with 8 bases that match TRBD1. Germline V gene lookup returns CDR1 MGHRA and CDR2 YSYEKL. Trimming at V came to 6 bases and at J to 2 bases, leaving 9 bases not matched to a gene. The CDR3 is 17 amino acids.

This clonotype was seen many times. The V gene is TRBV29-1, the J gene TRBJ2-6; 8 nucleotides agree with TRBD1. With 6 bases clipped from V and 1 base from J, the junction kept 2 bases outside the gene matches. The CDR3 runs to 14 residues. Per germline, CDR1 SQVTM and CDR2 ANQGSEA. CDR3 sequence: CSVRQGSGANVLTF. CDR3 coding DNA: TGCAGCGTCCGACAGGGGTCTGGGGCCAACGTCCTGACTTTC.

This clonotype was observed at least ten times. This rearrangement joins TRBV12-3 or TRBV12-4 to TRBJ2-1; perhaps TRBD1 as D (5 bases). The CDR3 length is 13 residues. Between the trimmed V and J ends, which lost 1 base and 8 bases, there was a span of 9 bases. The CDR3 loop is CASSLGRAYEQFF. The CDR3 DNA sequence: TGTGCCAGCAGTTTAGGCAGGGCCTATGAGCAGTTCTTC.

V and J are TRBV29-1 and TRBJ1-1; D is uncertain. The CDR3 consists of 12 residues. Trimming took 6 bases from V and 3 from J, leaving 11 bases between them. The germline V gene has CDR1 SQVTM and CDR2 ANQGSEA. CDR3 in amino acids: CSVHDGYTEAFF. In nucleotides, the CDR3 is TGCAGCGTCCATGACGGCTACACTGAAGCTTTCTTT.

The rearrangement joins TRBV6-5 to TRBJ2-6; D could derive from TRBD1 or TRBD2 (5 bases each). The CDR3 length is 17 residues. The germline V gene has CDR1 MNHEY and CDR2 SVGAGI. Trimming cost V 6 bases and J 0 bases, with 15 bases left between them. CDR3 residues: CASSPSGTISGANVLTF. The CDR3, as DNA: TGTGCCAGCAGCCCCTCAGGGACCATCTCTGGGGCCAACGTCCTGACTTTC.

This clonotype turned up a few times. The J gene is TRBJ2-1, the V gene TRBV2; weak D call: TRBD1 (5 bases). Germline V gene data show CDR1 as SNHLY and CDR2 as FYNNEI. Deletions cut 8 bases from V and 4 bases from J, with 15 bases between. The CDR3 runs 14 residues. CDR3 loop: CASQKTVLYNEQFF. CDR3 DNA sequence: TGTGCCAGCCAGAAGACAGTCCTTTACAATGAGCAGTTCTTC.

The V and J genes are TRBV29-1 and TRBJ2-6, with D unclear. CDR3 length: 14 amino acids. Trimming pared 0 bases from V and 4 bases from J, leaving 7 bases between. CDR1 and CDR2 (germline): SQVTM, ANQGSEA. In nucleotides, the CDR3 is TGCAGCGTTGAAGAACCAGCCGGGGCCAACGTCCTGACTTTC. Amino acids: CSVEEPAGANVLTF.

This clonotype appeared many times. The rearrangement links TRBV6-6 to TRBJ1-4; D call uncertain. Trimming cost V 7 bases and J 6 bases, with 18 bases left between them. This CDR3 comprises 15 residues. The germline V gene has CDR1 MNHNY and CDR2 SVGAGI (reference sequence). The CDR3 protein is CASNYKRGLDEKLFF. Here the CDR3 DNA reads TGTGCCAGCAACTACAAACGAGGGTTGGATGAAAAACTGTTTTTT.

This clonotype was picked up a small number of times. The genes are TRBV5-4 and TRBJ2-7, with D uncertain. The germline V and J ends were trimmed by 2 bases and 7 bases, with 7 bases remaining between them. Germline values: CDR1 SGHNT, CDR2 YYREEE (reference sequence). This CDR3 spans 11 amino acids. This CDR3 is CASSFSGEQYF. CDR3 coding DNA: TGTGCCAGCAGCTTTTCCGGTGAGCAGTACTTC.

This clonotype has just a few counts. This rearrangement joins TRBV11-2 to TRBJ2-1; D ambiguous. Germline V lookup: CDR1 SGHAT, CDR2 FQNNGV. The CDR3 totals 15 residues. Trimming shortened V by 0 bases and J by 4 bases, and 10 bases separated the two germline ends. The CDR3 nucleotides are TGTGCCAGCAGCTTAGATGGTACAAATTACAATGAGCAGTTCTTC. It encodes CASSLDGTNYNEQFF.

This clonotype has more than one count but fewer than ten. The V call is TRBV27, the J call TRBJ1-4; possibly TRBD1 for D (6 bases). The CDR3 has 14 residues. Trimming cost V 5 bases and J 7 bases, with 14 bases left between them. The germline V gene has CDR1 MNHEY and CDR2 SMNVEV (reference sequence). The CDR3 spells CASSRGGRGEKLFF. The DNA for the CDR3 is TGTGCCAGCAGTCGCGGGGGCCGGGGTGAAAAACTGTTTTTT.

This chain links TRBV29-1 with TRBJ2-1; 14 bases align to TRBD2. V lost 5 bases to trimming and J lost 0 bases; unmatched junction nucleotides: 9. CDR1 is SQVTM and CDR2 is ANQGSEA in the germline V gene. The CDR3 totals 18 residues. In DNA, the CDR3 is TGCAGCGTTTGGGGGGGGACTAGCGGGAGTCCCTCCTACAATGAGCAGTTCTTC. Translation gives CSVWGGTSGSPSYNEQFF.

The V call is TRBV12-3 or TRBV12-4, the J call TRBJ1-2, with TRBD1 matching 9 bases. This CDR3 is built from 14 residues. J lost 6 bases, V lost 8 bases, and 10 bases had no gene match. In DNA form, the CDR3 reads TGTGCCAGCGCCACCCGGGACAGGGTTGATGGCTACACCTTC. Protein product: CASATRDRVDGYTF.

This clonotype was detected many times. This chain joins TRBV9 and TRBJ2-7; 11 bases match TRBD2. The CDR3 covers 15 residues. With V trimmed by 4 bases and J by 3 bases, 6 bases remained unmatched. Germline V gives CDR1 SGDLS, CDR2 YYNGEE. Here the CDR3 DNA reads TGTGCCAGCAGCAAAGGGACTAGCGGTGACTACGAGCAGTACTTC. The encoded protein is CASSKGTSGDYEQYF.

This clonotype was counted only a few times. This chain uses TRBV29-1 with TRBJ2-1; maybe TRBD1 (5 bases). The germline CDR1 and CDR2 sequences are SQVTM and ANQGSEA. The germline V and J ends were trimmed by 3 bases and 5 bases, with 11 bases remaining between them. The CDR3 has 13 amino acids. CDR3 in amino acids: CSVDKGLNNEQFF. The CDR3 bases are TGCAGCGTTGATAAGGGGCTGAACAATGAGCAGTTCTTC.

At least ten counts were recorded for this clonotype. The chain has TRBV29-1 and TRBJ2-2; 8 bases line up with TRBD2. Germline V gene lookup returns CDR1 SQVTM and CDR2 ANQGSEA. V lost 0 bases, J lost 6 bases, and 6 bases stayed unmatched. CDR3 size: 15 residues. CDR3 protein: CSVEDRAGVSGELFF. CDR3 bases: TGCAGCGTTGAAGATCGAGCGGGAGTATCCGGGGAGCTGTTTTTT.

This clonotype was recorded many times. The V and J genes are TRBV9 and TRBJ1-1, with D possibly matching TRBD1 (5 bases). The CDR3 runs 14 residues. Trimming took off 4 bases at V and 0 bases at J, with 10 bases between the two ends. The germline CDR1 and CDR2 sequences are SGDLS and YYNGEE. The CDR3 is CASSPRDLNTEAFF. The CDR3 region has the DNA TGTGCCAGCAGCCCACGGGACTTGAACACTGAAGCTTTCTTT.

The genes are TRBV29-1 and TRBJ2-2; tentatively, D is TRBD1 (6 bases). Germline V gives CDR1 SQVTM, CDR2 ANQGSEA. The CDR3 is made up of 14 amino acids. Trimming cost V 6 bases and J 0 bases, with 11 bases left between them. CDR3 amino acids: CSVFGTSNTGELFF. The CDR3 DNA follows: TGCAGCGTCTTCGGGACATCGAACACCGGGGAGCTGTTTTTT.

The chain couples TRBV5-1 to TRBJ2-5, with TRBD2 matching 7 bases. The germline V gene encodes CDR1 SGHRS and CDR2 YFSETQ. J lost 1 base, V lost 9 bases, and 6 bases had no gene match. The CDR3 has 13 residues. The CDR3 is CATGRGGQETQYF. The CDR3 DNA reads TGCGCCACCGGTCGCGGGGGCCAAGAGACCCAGTACTTC.